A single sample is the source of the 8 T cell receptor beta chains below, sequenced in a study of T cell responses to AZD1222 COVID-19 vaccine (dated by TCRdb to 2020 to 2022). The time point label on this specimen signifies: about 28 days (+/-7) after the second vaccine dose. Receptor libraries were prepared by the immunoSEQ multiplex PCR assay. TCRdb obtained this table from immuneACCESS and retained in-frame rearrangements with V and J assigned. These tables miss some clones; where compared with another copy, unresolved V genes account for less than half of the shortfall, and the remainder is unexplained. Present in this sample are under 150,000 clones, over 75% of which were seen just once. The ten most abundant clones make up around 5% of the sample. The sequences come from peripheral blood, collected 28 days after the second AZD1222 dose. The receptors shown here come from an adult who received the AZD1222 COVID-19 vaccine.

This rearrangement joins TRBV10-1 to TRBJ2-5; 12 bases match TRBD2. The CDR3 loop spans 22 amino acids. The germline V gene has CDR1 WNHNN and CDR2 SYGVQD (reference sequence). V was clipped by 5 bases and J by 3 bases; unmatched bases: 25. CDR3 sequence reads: CASSFPRPGPKVSSGGEETQYF. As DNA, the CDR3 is TGCGCCAGCAGTTTCCCGCGACCGGGGCCTAAGGTTTCTAGCGGGGGGGAAGAGACCCAGTACTTC.

The CDR3 sequence is CASSPDSSNYGYTF. As DNA, the CDR3 is TGTGCCAGCAGCCCGGACAGTTCGAACTATGGCTACACCTTC. This chain connects TRBV5-4 to TRBJ1-2, with a tentative D call TRBD1 (6 bases). The CDR3 has 14 amino acids. The V gene lost 4 bases and the J gene lost 2 bases, with 12 bases spanning the gap. Germline V gene sequence: CDR1 SGHNT, CDR2 YYREEE (reference sequence).

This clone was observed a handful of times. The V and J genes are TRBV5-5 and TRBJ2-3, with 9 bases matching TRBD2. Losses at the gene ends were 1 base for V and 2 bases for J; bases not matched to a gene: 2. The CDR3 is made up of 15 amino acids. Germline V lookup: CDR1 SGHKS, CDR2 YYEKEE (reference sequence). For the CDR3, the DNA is TGTGCCAGCAGCTTGCAGCGGGAGGTCACAGATACGCAGTATTTT. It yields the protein CASSLQREVTDTQYF.

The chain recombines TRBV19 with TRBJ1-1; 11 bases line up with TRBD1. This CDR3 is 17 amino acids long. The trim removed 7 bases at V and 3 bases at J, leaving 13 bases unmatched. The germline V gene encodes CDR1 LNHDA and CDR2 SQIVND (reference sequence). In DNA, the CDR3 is TGTGCCAGTACCCCGAGGTGGGGACAGGGGGAGGACACTGAAGCTTTCTTT. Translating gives CASTPRWGQGEDTEAFF.

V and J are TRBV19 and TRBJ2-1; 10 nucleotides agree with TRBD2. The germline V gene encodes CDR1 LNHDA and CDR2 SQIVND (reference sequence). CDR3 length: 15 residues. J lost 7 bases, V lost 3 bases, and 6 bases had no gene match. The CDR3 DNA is TGTGCCAGTAGTATCTCAGCGGGGGGGCTGAATGAGCAGTTCTTC. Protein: CASSISAGGLNEQFF.

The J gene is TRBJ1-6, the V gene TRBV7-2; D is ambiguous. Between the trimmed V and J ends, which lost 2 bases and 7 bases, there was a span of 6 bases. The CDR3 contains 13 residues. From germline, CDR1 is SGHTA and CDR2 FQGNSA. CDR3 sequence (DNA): TGTGCCAGCAGCTTAAACAGAAATTCACCCCTCCACTTT. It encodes CASSLNRNSPLHF. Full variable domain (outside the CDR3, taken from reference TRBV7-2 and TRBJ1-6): GAGVSQSPSNKVTEKGKDVELRCDPISGHTALYWYRQSLGQGLEFLIYFQGNSAPDKSGLPSDRFSAERTGGSVSTLTIQRTQQEDSAVYLCASSLNRNSPLHFGNGTRLTVT.

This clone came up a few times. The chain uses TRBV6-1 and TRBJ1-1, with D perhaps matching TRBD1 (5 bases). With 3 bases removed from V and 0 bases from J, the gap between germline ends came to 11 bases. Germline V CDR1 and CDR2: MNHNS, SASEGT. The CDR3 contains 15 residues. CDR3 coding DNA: TGTGCCAGCAGTGAGGGGTTCAGGGTGAACACTGAAGCTTTCTTT. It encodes CASSEGFRVNTEAFF.

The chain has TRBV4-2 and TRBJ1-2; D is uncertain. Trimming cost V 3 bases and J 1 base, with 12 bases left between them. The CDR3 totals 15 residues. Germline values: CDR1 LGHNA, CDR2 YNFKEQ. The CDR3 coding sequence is TGTGCCAGCAGCCACCCGGAGGTCGGTAACTATGGCTACACCTTC. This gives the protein CASSHPEVGNYGYTF.